Shown below are 6 T cell receptor beta chains from a single sample sequenced in a study of T cells in Graves' hyperthyroidism and ophthalmopathy. Researchers took RNA transcripts and amplified the TCR beta CDR3 regions from them. The study used the HTBI primer set for a first-round RT-PCR of the TCR CDR3. TCRdb fed the multiplex PCR reads into MiXCR, producing one record per CDR3 protein. The data contain 550,000 to 600,000 distinct CDR3 sequences, about 45% of them seen just once; the ten biggest clones take up around 20%. Sequencing used peripheral blood or thyroid tissue (not recorded which). These receptors were obtained from an adult woman with Graves' disease, either hyperthyroidism or ophthalmopathy (not recorded which).

This clonotype was picked up a small number of times. The V call is TRBV4-1, the J call TRBJ1-3; weak D call: TRBD1 (5 bases). The ends were cut back, 3 bases at V and 4 bases at J, with 13 bases in the middle. This CDR3 region has 15 residues. Germline lookup yields CDR1 MGHRA and CDR2 YSYEKL. Here the CDR3 DNA reads TGCGCCAGCAGCCAGCGACAGTCAACAGGAAACACCATATATTTT. Its protein product is CASSQRQSTGNTIYF.

The chain carries TRBV7-6 and TRBJ1-6; maybe TRBD1 (6 bases). V lost 4 bases to trimming and J lost 10 bases, with 17 bases between them. The germline CDR1 and CDR2 sequences are SGHVS and FNYEAQ. The CDR3 spans 15 residues. In nucleotides, the CDR3 is TGTGCCAGCAGCTCTATAGGGGGGGGGAGCTCACCCCTCCACTTT. The encoded protein is CASSSIGGGSSPLHF.

This clonotype was picked up many times. The gene calls are TRBV7-6 and TRBJ1-4; 8 nucleotides line up with TRBD1. This CDR3 spans 15 amino acids. V trimming: 5 bases; J trimming: 8 bases; junction bases outside the gene matches: 10. CDR1 SGHVS and CDR2 FNYEAQ come from the germline V gene. The CDR3 here is CASSPIGTGREKLFF. In DNA form, the CDR3 reads TGTGCCAGCAGCCCCATAGGGACAGGACGAGAAAAACTGTTTTTT.

The chain joins TRBV15 to TRBJ1-3; 8 bases agree with TRBD1. The V and J ends lost 4 bases and 4 bases, in that order; junction bases with no gene match: 3. The V gene's germline CDR1 is LNHNV and CDR2 YYDKDF (reference sequence). The CDR3 extends over 14 amino acids. The CDR3 DNA reads as TGTGCCACCAGCACGACAGGGGACGGAAACACCATATATTTT. Its translation: CATSTTGDGNTIYF.

This chain joins TRBV7-2 and TRBJ2-6, with D hard to call. The length of the CDR3 is 16 residues. Germline V gene lookup returns CDR1 SGHTA and CDR2 FQGNSA. Trimming took 2 bases from V and 4 from J, leaving 12 bases between them. CDR3 nucleotides: TGTGCCAGCAGCTTAAAACCCCGGCCAGGGGCCAACGTCCTGACTTTC. It specifies CASSLKPRPGANVLTF.

The chain uses TRBV2 and TRBJ2-2, with 12 bases aligning to TRBD2. This CDR3 has 17 residues. The germline CDR1 and CDR2 sequences are SNHLY and FYNNEI. V shed 4 bases and J 7 bases; nucleotides not matched to a gene: 10. CDR3 residues: CASSALAGGSGLGELFF. As DNA, the CDR3 is TGTGCCAGCAGTGCACTAGCGGGAGGTAGCGGTCTCGGGGAGCTGTTTTTT.